This TCR beta chain was obtained from a study of T cells in Graves' hyperthyroidism and ophthalmopathy (dated by TCRdb to the late 2010s). Notes on the research overall: Peripheral blood was collected at initial diagnosis, before any treatment. To identify TCR V-J signatures that set the groups apart, the researchers used a discovery cohort of 100 patients, made up of 40 to 45 with Graves' ophthalmopathy and about 60 with stable Graves' hyperthyroidism. Prospective prediction of ophthalmopathy was tested in an independent validation cohort of about 19 hyperthyroidism patients and 15 to 17 patients who later progressed to ophthalmopathy. The roughly 100 discovery patients were randomly divided into training and test sets at a 7:3 ratio. In six Graves' hyperthyroidism patients, the study also compared T-cell repertoires from thyroid tissue with T-cell repertoires from blood. Following sampling, methimazole starting at 30 mg daily was given to hyperthyroidism patients, and high-dose intravenous methylprednisolone was given to ophthalmopathy patients. The paper describes TCR Vbeta CDR3 sequencing of 130 to 150 peripheral blood samples, made up of some 40 ophthalmopathy patients, roughly 80 hyperthyroidism patients and roughly 17 progressor patients. On the study overall, not on this receptor specifically: In validation, the model predicted progression to ophthalmopathy with about 71% sensitivity and around 72% specificity, a median of 6.5 months before onset. No statistical method was used to set the sample size in advance, and investigators knew the group allocation. Ophthalmopathy was separated from stable hyperthyroidism by a 13 V-J signature model, with over 85% sensitivity and about 81% specificity obtained in cross-validation and 80%/75% obtained in testing. Most expanded thyroid clonotypes (frequency above 0.001) were also found in blood, which suggests that blood repertoires may mirror thyroid immune responses.

A remark on this clonotype: Its recognized antigen is unknown. Per-nucleotide qualities are absent, and no much larger clonotype sits a single base away.

V gives up 5 bases and J gives up 0 bases, and the segment between their germline ends measures 13 bases. Counted from cysteine to phenylalanine, this CDR3 has 16 amino acids. The kept DNA is CDR3 alone, 48 bases in frame from the first base. The germline V gene gives CDR1 as SGHTA and CDR2 as FQGNSA. The TCR beta CDR3 regions were amplified from RNA transcripts. The first round of RT-PCR for the TCR CDR3 was performed with the HTBI primer set and the Qiagen OneStep RT-PCR kit. A second multiplex PCR round built the libraries, followed by size selection and purification. Sequencing of the libraries was done on an Illumina HiSeq2000 using paired-end 100 bp reads. The source study handled its data this way. SOAPnuke was used to process the raw data, throwing out any read that contained adapters or uncalled bases, had a mean Phred below 15, or lacked an exact constant-primer or identifier match. COPE v1.2.5 was used to merge high-quality paired reads, and clonotypes were defined as unique nucleotide sequences. MiTCR v1.1 was used to align clonotypes to the IMGT TRBV, TRBD and TRBJ reference segments. The analysis included only V-J combinations with a frequency above 0.0001, which together covered over 98% of the repertoires. The TCS score was defined as F50 (clonal expansion) divided by E x V (chaos), with BLOSUM62-based TCRdist calculated between CDR3 peptides within each V-J. Welch's t-statistics and random forest reduced fewer than 550 V-J features to under 15, which were used in a naive Bayes classifier (R e1071). Thyroid-blood repertoire similarity was quantified with the Morisita-Horn index. Clones were called with MiXCR by TCRdb after fastp trimmed the public reads at Q25, and only in-frame beta chains were retained. CDR3 protein duplicates are merged, each entry listing the most common genes and DNA. These V and J calls rely on TCRdb rather than the paper's analysis. This sample holds hundreds of thousands of distinct CDR3 sequences; roughly 40% were observed only once. The top ten clonotypes cover about 8.9% of the sample.

Stable Graves' hyperthyroidism was defined as the absence of progression to ophthalmopathy over 18 months of follow-up. Hyperthyroidism patients were newly diagnosed, had a disease duration of under 2 months, and were aged 18 to 65 years. Exclusion was applied to patients with uncontrolled infections, other autoimmune diseases, pregnancy or lactation. Diagnoses relied on clinical symptoms, serum thyroxine and TRAb, thyroid ultrasound and orbital computed tomography. Ficoll-Paque density gradient centrifugation was used to isolate PBMCs from 8.5 to 10 ml of fresh peripheral blood. Trizol reagent was used to extract total RNA, and RNA quality was then checked on an Agilent 2100 Bioanalyzer.

This receptor was identified in a man aged 18 to 30 with Graves' hyperthyroidism. Material: blood. The sequence is built from TRBV7-2 and TRBJ2-2; no D gene can be assigned with confidence. The nucleotides read TGTGCCAGCAGCCCGACTGTCCGTTCGAACACCGGGGAGCTGTTTTTT. This encodes CASSPTVRSNTGELFF.